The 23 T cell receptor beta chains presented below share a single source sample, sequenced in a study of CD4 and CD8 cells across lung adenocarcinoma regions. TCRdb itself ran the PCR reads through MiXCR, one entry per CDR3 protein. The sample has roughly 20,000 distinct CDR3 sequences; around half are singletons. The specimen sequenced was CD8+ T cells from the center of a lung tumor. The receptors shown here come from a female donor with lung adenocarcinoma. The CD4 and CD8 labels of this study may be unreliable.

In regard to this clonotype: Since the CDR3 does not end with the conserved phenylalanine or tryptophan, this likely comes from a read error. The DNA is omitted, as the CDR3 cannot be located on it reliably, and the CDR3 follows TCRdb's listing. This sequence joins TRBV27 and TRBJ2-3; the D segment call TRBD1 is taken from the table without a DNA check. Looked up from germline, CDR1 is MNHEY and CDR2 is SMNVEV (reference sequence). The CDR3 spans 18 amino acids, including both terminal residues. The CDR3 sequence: CAGRFRGTDRYTEAFFGQ.

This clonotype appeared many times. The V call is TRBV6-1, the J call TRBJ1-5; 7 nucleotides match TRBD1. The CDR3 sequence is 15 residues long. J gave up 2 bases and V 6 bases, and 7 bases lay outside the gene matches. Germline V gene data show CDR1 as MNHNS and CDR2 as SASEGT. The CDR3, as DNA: TGTGCCAGCAGAGCGACAGGGTCGGGCAATCAGCCCCAGCATTTT. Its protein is CASRATGSGNQPQHF.

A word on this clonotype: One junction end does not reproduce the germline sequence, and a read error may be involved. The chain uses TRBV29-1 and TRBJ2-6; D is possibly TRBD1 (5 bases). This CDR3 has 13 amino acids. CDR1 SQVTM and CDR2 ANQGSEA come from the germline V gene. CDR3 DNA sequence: TGCAGCGTTGACCAGGCTGGGGCCTACGAGCAGTCTTTC. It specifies CSVDQAGAYEQSF.

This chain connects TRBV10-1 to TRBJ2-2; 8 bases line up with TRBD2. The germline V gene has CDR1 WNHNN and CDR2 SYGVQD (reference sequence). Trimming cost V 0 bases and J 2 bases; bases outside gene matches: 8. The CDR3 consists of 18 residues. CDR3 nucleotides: TGCGCCAGCAGTGAGTCATGGAGCGGGAGCCCTAACACCGGGGAGCTGTTTTTT. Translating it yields CASSESWSGSPNTGELFF.

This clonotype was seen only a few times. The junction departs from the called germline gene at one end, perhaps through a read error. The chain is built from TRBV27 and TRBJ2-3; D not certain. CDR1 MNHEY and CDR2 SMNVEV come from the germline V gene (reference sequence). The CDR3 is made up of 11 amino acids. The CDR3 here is CGGGHPETQYF. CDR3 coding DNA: TGTGGCGGCGGTCATCCAGAGACGCAGTATTTT.

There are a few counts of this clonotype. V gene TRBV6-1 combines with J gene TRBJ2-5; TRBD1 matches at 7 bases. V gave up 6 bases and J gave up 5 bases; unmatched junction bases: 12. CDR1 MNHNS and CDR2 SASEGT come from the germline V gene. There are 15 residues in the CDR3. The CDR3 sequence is CASSIMRGQGETQYF. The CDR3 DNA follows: TGTGCCAGCAGCATAATGAGGGGGCAGGGGGAGACCCAGTACTTC.

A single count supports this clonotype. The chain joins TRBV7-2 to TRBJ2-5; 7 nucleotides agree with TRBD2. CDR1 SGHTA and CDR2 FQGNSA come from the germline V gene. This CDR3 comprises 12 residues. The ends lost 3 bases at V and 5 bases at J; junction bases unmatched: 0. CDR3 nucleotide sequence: TGTGCCAGCAGCTTGCGGGGGGAGACCCAGTACTTC. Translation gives CASSLRGETQYF.

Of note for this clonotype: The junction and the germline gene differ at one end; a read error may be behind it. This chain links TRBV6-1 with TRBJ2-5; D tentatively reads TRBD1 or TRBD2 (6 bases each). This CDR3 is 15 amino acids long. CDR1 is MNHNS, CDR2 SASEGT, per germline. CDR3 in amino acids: CARGHGGRPPETQYF. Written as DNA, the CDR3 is TGTGCCAGGGGGCACGGGGGCCGCCCCCCAGAGACCCAGTACTTT.

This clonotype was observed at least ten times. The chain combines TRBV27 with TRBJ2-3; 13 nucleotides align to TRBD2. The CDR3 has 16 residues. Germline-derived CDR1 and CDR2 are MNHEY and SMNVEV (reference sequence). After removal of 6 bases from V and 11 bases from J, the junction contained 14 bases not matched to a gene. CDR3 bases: TGTGCCAGCAGCTCTCCGGGGACTAGCGGGACTTATGAGCAGTATTTT. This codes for CASSSPGTSGTYEQYF.

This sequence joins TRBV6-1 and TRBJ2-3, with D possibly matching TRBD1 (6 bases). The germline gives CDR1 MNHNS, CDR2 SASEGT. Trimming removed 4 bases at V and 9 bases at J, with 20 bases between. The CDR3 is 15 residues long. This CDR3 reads CASSAGQGYKDTQYF. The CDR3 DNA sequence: TGTGCCAGCAGTGCGGGGCAGGGGTACAAAGACACGCAGTATTTT.

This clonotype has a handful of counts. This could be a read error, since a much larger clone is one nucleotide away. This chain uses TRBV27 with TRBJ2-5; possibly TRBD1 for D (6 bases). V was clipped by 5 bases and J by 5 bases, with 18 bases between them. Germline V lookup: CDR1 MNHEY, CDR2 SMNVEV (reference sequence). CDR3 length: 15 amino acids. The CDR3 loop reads CASSRGTRGRETQYF. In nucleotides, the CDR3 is TGTGCCAGCAGTAGGGGGACAAGGGGCCGGGAGACCCAGTACTTC.

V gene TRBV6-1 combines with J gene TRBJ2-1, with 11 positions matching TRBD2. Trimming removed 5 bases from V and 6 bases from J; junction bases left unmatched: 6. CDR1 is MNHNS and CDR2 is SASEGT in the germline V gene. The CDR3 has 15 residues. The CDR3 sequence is CASSTLAGVRNEQFF. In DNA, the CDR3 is TGTGCCAGCAGTACACTAGCGGGAGTCCGCAATGAGCAGTTCTTC.

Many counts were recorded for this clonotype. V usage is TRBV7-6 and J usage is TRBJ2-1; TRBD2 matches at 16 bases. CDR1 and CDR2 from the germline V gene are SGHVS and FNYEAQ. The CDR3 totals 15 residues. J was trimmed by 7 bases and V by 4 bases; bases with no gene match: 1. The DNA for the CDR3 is TGTGCCAGCAGCTGGGGACTAGCGGGAGGGAATGAGCAGTTCTTC. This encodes CASSWGLAGGNEQFF.

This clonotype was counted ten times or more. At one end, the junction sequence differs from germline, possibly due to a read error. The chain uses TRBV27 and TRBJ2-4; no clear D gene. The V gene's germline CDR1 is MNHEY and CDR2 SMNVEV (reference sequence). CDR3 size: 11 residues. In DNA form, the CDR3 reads TGTGCCAGCGGTCCTCCAGATATTCAGTACTTT. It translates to CASGPPDIQYF.

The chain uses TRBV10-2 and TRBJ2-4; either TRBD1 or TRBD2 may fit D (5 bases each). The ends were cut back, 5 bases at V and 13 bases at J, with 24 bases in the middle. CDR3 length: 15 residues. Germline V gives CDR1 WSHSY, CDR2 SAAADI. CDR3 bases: TGCGCCAGCAGTACGACGGGGCGAGCCAAAAATATGCAGTACTTC. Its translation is CASSTTGRAKNMQYF.

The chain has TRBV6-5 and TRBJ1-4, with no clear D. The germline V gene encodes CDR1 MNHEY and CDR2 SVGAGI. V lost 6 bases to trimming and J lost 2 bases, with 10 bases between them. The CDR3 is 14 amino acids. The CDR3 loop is CASRYGGTNEKLFF. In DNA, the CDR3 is TGTGCCAGCAGATACGGCGGTACTAATGAAAAACTGTTTTTT.

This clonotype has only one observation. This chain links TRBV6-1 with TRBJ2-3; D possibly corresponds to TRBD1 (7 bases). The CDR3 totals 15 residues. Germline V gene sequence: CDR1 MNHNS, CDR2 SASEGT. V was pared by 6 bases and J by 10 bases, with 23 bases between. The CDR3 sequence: CASSGQAGSTGAQYF. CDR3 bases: TGTGCCAGCAGCGGCCAGGCGGGAAGCACAGGGGCGCAGTATTTT.

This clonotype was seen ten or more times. CDR3 loop: CASSEGTVTEAFF. DNA for the CDR3: TGTGCCAGCAGTGAAGGGACAGTGACTGAAGCTTTCTTT. V and J are TRBV6-1 and TRBJ1-1, with D perhaps matching TRBD1 (6 bases). With 1 base removed from V and 5 bases from J, the gap between germline ends came to 8 bases. The length of the CDR3 is 13 residues. The germline V gene has CDR1 MNHNS and CDR2 SASEGT.

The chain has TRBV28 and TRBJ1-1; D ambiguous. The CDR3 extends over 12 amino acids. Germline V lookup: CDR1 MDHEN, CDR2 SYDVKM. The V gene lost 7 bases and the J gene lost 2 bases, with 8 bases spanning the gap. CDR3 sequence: CASNQVNTEAFF. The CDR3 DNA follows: TGTGCCAGCAATCAGGTTAACACTGAAGCTTTCTTT.

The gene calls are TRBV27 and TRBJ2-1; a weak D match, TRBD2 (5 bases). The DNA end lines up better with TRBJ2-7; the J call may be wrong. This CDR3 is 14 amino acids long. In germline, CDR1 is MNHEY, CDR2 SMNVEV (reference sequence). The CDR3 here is CASSLERVGYEQYF. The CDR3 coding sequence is TGTGCCAGCAGTTTGGAGAGGGTCGGCTACGAGCAGTACTTC.

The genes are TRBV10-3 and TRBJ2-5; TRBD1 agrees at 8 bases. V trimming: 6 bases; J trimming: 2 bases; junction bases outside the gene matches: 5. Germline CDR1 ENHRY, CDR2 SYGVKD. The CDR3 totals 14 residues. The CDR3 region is CAIRGQGPQETQYF. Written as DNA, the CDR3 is TGTGCCATCAGAGGACAGGGCCCACAAGAGACCCAGTACTTC.

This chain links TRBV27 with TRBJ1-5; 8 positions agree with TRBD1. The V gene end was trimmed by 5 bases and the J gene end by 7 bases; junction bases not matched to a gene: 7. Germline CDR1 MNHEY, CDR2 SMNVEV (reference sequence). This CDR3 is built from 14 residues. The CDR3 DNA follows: TGTGCCAGCAGTGTGACAGGGGTAGGACAGCCCCAGCATTTT. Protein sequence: CASSVTGVGQPQHF.

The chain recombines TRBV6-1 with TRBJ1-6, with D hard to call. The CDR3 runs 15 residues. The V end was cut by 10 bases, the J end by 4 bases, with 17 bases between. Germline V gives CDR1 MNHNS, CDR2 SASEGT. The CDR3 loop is CATSLQDPYNSPLHF. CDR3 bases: TGTGCCACCTCGCTCCAAGACCCTTATAATTCACCCCTCCACTTT.